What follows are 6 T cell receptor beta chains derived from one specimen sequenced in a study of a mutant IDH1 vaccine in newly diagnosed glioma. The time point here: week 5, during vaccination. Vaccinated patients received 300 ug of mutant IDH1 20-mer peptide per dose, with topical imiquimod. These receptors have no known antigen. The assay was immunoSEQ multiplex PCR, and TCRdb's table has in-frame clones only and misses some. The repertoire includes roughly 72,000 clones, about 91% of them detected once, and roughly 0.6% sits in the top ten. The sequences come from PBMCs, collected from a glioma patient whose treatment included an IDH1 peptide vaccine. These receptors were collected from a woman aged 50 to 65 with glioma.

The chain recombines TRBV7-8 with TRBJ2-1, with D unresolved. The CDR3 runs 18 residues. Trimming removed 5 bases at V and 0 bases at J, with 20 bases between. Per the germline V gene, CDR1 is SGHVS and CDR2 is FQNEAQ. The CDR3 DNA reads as TGTGCCAGCAGCGCGATGGGCCGACTGGGAAGCTCCTACAATGAGCAGTTCTTC. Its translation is CASSAMGRLGSSYNEQFF.

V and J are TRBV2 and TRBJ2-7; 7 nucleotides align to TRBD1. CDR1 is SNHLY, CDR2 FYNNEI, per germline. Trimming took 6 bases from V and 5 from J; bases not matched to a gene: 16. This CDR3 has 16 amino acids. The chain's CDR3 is CASRTPRDSRSHEQYF. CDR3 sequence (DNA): TGTGCCAGCAGGACACCTCGGGACAGCAGAAGCCACGAGCAGTACTTC.

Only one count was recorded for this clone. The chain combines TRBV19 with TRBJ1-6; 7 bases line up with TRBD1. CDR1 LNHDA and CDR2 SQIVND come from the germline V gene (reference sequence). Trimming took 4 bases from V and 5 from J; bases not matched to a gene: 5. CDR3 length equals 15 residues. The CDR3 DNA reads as TGTGCCAGTAGTACCGGACAGGCACATAATTCACCCCTCCACTTT. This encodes CASSTGQAHNSPLHF.

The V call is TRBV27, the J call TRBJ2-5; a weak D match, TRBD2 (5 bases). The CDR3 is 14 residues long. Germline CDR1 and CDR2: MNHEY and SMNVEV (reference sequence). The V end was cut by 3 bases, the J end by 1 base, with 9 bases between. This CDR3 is CASSFAGSQETQYF. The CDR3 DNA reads TGTGCCAGCAGTTTCGCGGGCAGCCAAGAGACCCAGTACTTC.

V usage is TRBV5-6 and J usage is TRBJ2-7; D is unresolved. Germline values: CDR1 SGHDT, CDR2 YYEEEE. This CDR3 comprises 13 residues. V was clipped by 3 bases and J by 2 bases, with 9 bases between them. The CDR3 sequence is CASSYITTYEQYF. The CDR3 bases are TGTGCCAGCAGCTACATTACTACCTACGAGCAGTACTTC. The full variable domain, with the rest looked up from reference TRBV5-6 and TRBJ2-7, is DAGVTQSPTHLIKTRGQQVTLRCSPKSGHDTVSWYQQALGQGPQFIFQYYEEEERQRGNFPDRFSGHQFPNYSSELNVNALLLGDSALYLCASSYITTYEQYFGPGTRLTVT.

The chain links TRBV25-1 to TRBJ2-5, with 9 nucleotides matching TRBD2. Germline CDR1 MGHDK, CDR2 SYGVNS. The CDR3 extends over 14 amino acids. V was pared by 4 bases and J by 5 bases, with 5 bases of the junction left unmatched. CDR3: CASSAGTSPETQYF. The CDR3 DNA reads TGTGCCAGCAGTGCAGGGACTAGCCCTGAGACCCAGTACTTC.